The T cell receptor beta chain described here comes from a study of shared clonotypes between healthy human individuals. Using immunoSEQ multiplex PCR, the repertoire was profiled, and TCRdb retains in-frame clones only, with some absent. Counted here are some 2,000,000 clones, 85% to 95% occurring once; the ten biggest clones make up 0.13%. Trimming removed 4 bases at V and 2 bases at J, with 15 bases between. Per germline, CDR1 SNHLY and CDR2 FYNNEI. The CDR3 consists of 15 residues. The chain couples TRBV2 to TRBJ2-7; D perhaps matches TRBD2 (6 bases). The TCR comes from a man younger than 30 in good health. Sequencing was performed on naive CD4+ T cells sorted from blood. The subset denotes: CD45RA+ positively selected. The DNA for the CDR3 is TGTGCCAGCAGTGTCCTGCGGGGAGGTCCCTACGAGCAGTACTTC. Translating it yields CASSVLRGGPYEQYF.